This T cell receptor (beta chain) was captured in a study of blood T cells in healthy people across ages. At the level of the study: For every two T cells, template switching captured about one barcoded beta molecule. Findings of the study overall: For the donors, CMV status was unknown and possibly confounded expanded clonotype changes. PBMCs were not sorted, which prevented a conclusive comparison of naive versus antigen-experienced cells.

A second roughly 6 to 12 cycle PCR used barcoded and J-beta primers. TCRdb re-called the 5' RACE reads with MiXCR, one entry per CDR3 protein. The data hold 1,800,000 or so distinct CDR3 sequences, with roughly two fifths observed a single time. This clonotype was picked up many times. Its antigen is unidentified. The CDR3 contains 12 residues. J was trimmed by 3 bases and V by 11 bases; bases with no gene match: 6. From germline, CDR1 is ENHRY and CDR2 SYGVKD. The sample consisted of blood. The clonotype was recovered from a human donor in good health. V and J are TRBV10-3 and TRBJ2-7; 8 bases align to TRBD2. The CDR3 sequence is CAASGLVYEQYF. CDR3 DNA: TGTGCCGCCTCGGGACTAGTCTACGAGCAGTACTTC.